Listed below are T cell receptor beta chains from one sample, sequenced in a study of cytomegalovirus exposure and HLA in healthy donors. Sequencing was performed with immunoSEQ multiplex PCR; in TCRdb, only in-frame clones are kept and a portion is missing. The top ten hold less than 3.5% of the sample, which has 60,000 to 70,000 clones, 65% to 85% seen once. The sequenced sample consisted of PBMCs. The receptors originated from a woman between 25 and 40 years old in good health and CMV-seronegative. Each CDR3 is given with its conserved first and last residue. The order of the fields is V gene, J gene, clone size, D gene, CDR3 protein, CDR3 DNA. D genes are given only for firm matches. Clone size is given for some rows only: seen once, a few or many times, or a class if the clone is expanded.

v_call: TRBV7-8
j_call: TRBJ2-3
clone_size: -
d_call: TRBD2
cdr3_aa: CASSGGEGSTDTQYF
cdr3_nt: TGTGCCAGCAGCGGGGGGGAGGGTAGCACAGATACGCAGTATTTT

v_call: TRBV6-6
j_call: TRBJ1-1
clone_size: -
d_call: TRBD1
cdr3_aa: CASSSHRDSEAFF
cdr3_nt: TGTGCCAGCAGTAGCCACCGGGACAGTGAAGCTTTCTTT

v_call: TRBV4-1
j_call: TRBJ1-1
clone_size: -
d_call: -
cdr3_aa: CASSRGTNTEAFF
cdr3_nt: TGCGCCAGCAGCCGGGGCACGAACACTGAAGCTTTCTTT

v_call: TRBV2
j_call: TRBJ2-6
clone_size: few
d_call: TRBD1
cdr3_aa: CASSLQGTDSGANVLTF
cdr3_nt: TGTGCCAGCAGCCTACAAGGGACAGACTCTGGGGCCAACGTCCTGACTTTC

v_call: TRBV7-2
j_call: TRBJ2-1
clone_size: -
d_call: -
cdr3_aa: CASSLGRGLEQFF
cdr3_nt: TGTGCCAGCAGCTTAGGGCGGGGTCTTGAGCAGTTCTTC

v_call: TRBV4-1
j_call: TRBJ1-4
clone_size: -
d_call: -
cdr3_aa: CASSLGQLPDHEKLFF
cdr3_nt: TGCGCCAGCAGCCTCGGACAGCTGCCAGACCATGAAAAACTGTTTTTT

v_call: TRBV27
j_call: TRBJ1-1
clone_size: few
d_call: -
cdr3_aa: CASSLLQTRGNTEAFF
cdr3_nt: TGTGCCAGCAGTTTATTACAAACCAGGGGGAACACTGAAGCTTTCTTT

v_call: TRBV5-1
j_call: TRBJ1-1
clone_size: -
d_call: -
cdr3_aa: CASSLKEGGGTEAFF
cdr3_nt: TGCGCCAGCAGCTTGAAAGAGGGAGGGGGCACTGAAGCTTTCTTT

v_call: TRBV18
j_call: TRBJ1-2
clone_size: -
d_call: -
cdr3_aa: CASSPPLAGGYTF
cdr3_nt: TGTGCCAGCTCACCACCGTTAGCGGGAGGCTACACCTTC

v_call: TRBV21-1
j_call: TRBJ1-5
clone_size: -
d_call: -
cdr3_aa: CASSKSEGLKGNQPQHF
cdr3_nt: TGTGCCAGCAGCAAGTCGGAGGGGCTGAAGGGCAATCAGCCCCAGCATTTT

v_call: TRBV30
j_call: TRBJ1-5
clone_size: -
d_call: -
cdr3_aa: CAWSPWTENSNQPQHF
cdr3_nt: TGTGCCTGGAGCCCCTGGACTGAGAATAGCAATCAGCCCCAGCATTTT

v_call: TRBV2
j_call: TRBJ1-1
clone_size: -
d_call: TRBD1
cdr3_aa: CASSLWDSANTEAFF
cdr3_nt: TGTGCCAGCAGTTTGTGGGACAGCGCCAACACTGAAGCTTTCTTT

v_call: TRBV7-9
j_call: TRBJ1-1
clone_size: -
d_call: -
cdr3_aa: CASSEGQMNTEAFF
cdr3_nt: TGTGCCAGCAGCGAAGGACAGATGAACACTGAAGCTTTCTTT

v_call: TRBV6-5
j_call: TRBJ1-1
clone_size: once
d_call: -
cdr3_aa: CASSYSGGPTEAFF
cdr3_nt: TGTGCCAGCAGTTACTCGGGGGGTCCCACTGAAGCTTTCTTT

v_call: TRBV4-3
j_call: TRBJ2-1
clone_size: few
d_call: -
cdr3_aa: CASSQDFRNNEQFF
cdr3_nt: TGCGCCAGCAGCCAAGATTTCCGTAACAATGAGCAGTTCTTC

v_call: TRBV19
j_call: TRBJ2-3
clone_size: -
d_call: TRBD2
cdr3_aa: CASSKGPSGGVYGDTQYF
cdr3_nt: TGTGCCAGTAGTAAAGGGCCTAGCGGGGGGGTGTATGGAGATACGCAGTATTTT

v_call: TRBV2
j_call: TRBJ2-2
clone_size: -
d_call: -
cdr3_aa: CASTFQPGVAGELFF
cdr3_nt: TGTGCCAGCACTTTCCAACCAGGGGTGGCCGGGGAGCTGTTTTTT

v_call: TRBV9
j_call: TRBJ1-5
clone_size: -
d_call: -
cdr3_aa: CASSPSGISQPQHF
cdr3_nt: TGTGCCAGCAGCCCGTCAGGGATCAGTCAGCCCCAGCATTTT

v_call: TRBV5-6
j_call: TRBJ2-5
clone_size: -
d_call: -
cdr3_aa: CASSGVGGQETQYF
cdr3_nt: TGTGCCAGCAGTGGGGTGGGAGGACAAGAGACCCAGTACTTC

v_call: TRBV19
j_call: TRBJ2-3
clone_size: -
d_call: -
cdr3_aa: CAGLNRPDTQYF
cdr3_nt: TGTGCCGGACTAAATAGGCCAGATACGCAGTATTTT

v_call: TRBV30
j_call: TRBJ1-5
clone_size: -
d_call: -
cdr3_aa: CAWDSDNNQPQHF
cdr3_nt: TGTGCCTGGGATAGCGATAACAATCAGCCCCAGCATTTT

v_call: TRBV2
j_call: TRBJ2-1
clone_size: -
d_call: -
cdr3_aa: CASSLPYVGEQFF
cdr3_nt: TGTGCCAGCAGTCTACCCTATGTTGGTGAGCAGTTCTTC

v_call: TRBV19
j_call: TRBJ2-2
clone_size: -
d_call: -
cdr3_aa: CATSDTSNTGELFF
cdr3_nt: TGTGCCACGTCGGACACTTCGAACACCGGGGAGCTGTTTTTT

v_call: TRBV7-9
j_call: TRBJ2-1
clone_size: -
d_call: -
cdr3_aa: CASSSRGGGEQFF
cdr3_nt: TGTGCCAGCAGCTCGAGGGGGGGCGGTGAGCAGTTCTTC

v_call: TRBV30
j_call: TRBJ2-7
clone_size: -
d_call: -
cdr3_aa: CAWRRGKDEQYF
cdr3_nt: TGTGCCTGGAGAAGGGGAAAGGACGAGCAGTACTTC

v_call: TRBV5-1
j_call: TRBJ2-1
clone_size: -
d_call: -
cdr3_aa: CASRIGTLKNNEQFF
cdr3_nt: TGCGCCAGCAGAATAGGGACACTTAAAAACAATGAGCAGTTCTTC

v_call: TRBV30
j_call: TRBJ1-5
clone_size: -
d_call: -
cdr3_aa: CAWSTSGNQPQHF
cdr3_nt: TGTGCCTGGAGTACCTCCGGTAATCAGCCCCAGCATTTT

v_call: TRBV7-2
j_call: TRBJ2-7
clone_size: -
d_call: -
cdr3_aa: CASSSPERGGSYEQYF
cdr3_nt: TGTGCCAGCAGCTCCCCTGAAAGGGGGGGATCCTACGAGCAGTACTTC

v_call: TRBV19
j_call: TRBJ1-5
clone_size: -
d_call: -
cdr3_aa: CASSIIIADYNQPQHF
cdr3_nt: TGTGCCAGTAGTATTATTATCGCGGATTACAATCAGCCCCAGCATTTT

v_call: TRBV30
j_call: TRBJ1-1
clone_size: few
d_call: TRBD1
cdr3_aa: CAKKAGGAGEAFF
cdr3_nt: TGTGCCAAAAAGGCAGGGGGCGCAGGGGAAGCTTTCTTT

v_call: TRBV11-2
j_call: TRBJ1-4
clone_size: once
d_call: -
cdr3_aa: CASSLAGPGANEKLFF
cdr3_nt: TGTGCCAGCAGCTTAGCCGGGCCAGGGGCTAATGAAAAACTGTTTTTT

v_call: TRBV27
j_call: TRBJ1-1
clone_size: few
d_call: -
cdr3_aa: CASRYGRGNTEAFF
cdr3_nt: TGTGCCAGCAGGTATGGGCGGGGGAACACTGAAGCTTTCTTT

v_call: TRBV7-9
j_call: TRBJ2-5
clone_size: -
d_call: -
cdr3_aa: CASSLSQGEKETQYF
cdr3_nt: TGTGCCAGCAGCTTATCACAGGGCGAAAAAGAGACCCAGTACTTC

v_call: TRBV9
j_call: TRBJ2-3
clone_size: -
d_call: TRBD2
cdr3_aa: CASSVFAGETDTQYF
cdr3_nt: TGTGCCAGCAGCGTATTTGCGGGAGAGACAGATACGCAGTATTTT

v_call: TRBV10-3
j_call: TRBJ2-3
clone_size: once
d_call: TRBD2
cdr3_aa: CAISAGLALRGTDTQYF
cdr3_nt: TGTGCCATCAGTGCAGGACTAGCTCTCCGGGGCACAGATACGCAGTATTTT

v_call: TRBV7-2
j_call: TRBJ1-2
clone_size: -
d_call: -
cdr3_aa: CASSLSGQISNYGYTF
cdr3_nt: TGTGCCAGCAGCTTATCGGGTCAGATTAGTAACTATGGCTACACCTTC

v_call: TRBV15
j_call: TRBJ2-7
clone_size: -
d_call: TRBD1
cdr3_aa: CATSRDRTGGGEQYF
cdr3_nt: TGTGCCACCAGCAGAGATCGGACAGGGGGCGGCGAGCAGTACTTC

v_call: TRBV19
j_call: TRBJ2-5
clone_size: -
d_call: -
cdr3_aa: CASSIGRQDKTKETQYF
cdr3_nt: TGTGCCAGTAGTATAGGTAGACAGGACAAGACTAAAGAGACCCAGTACTTC

v_call: TRBV5-1
j_call: TRBJ1-2
clone_size: -
d_call: TRBD1
cdr3_aa: CASSLALGQARANYGYTF
cdr3_nt: TGCGCCAGCAGCTTGGCCCTCGGACAGGCCCGAGCTAACTATGGCTACACCTTC

v_call: TRBV11-2
j_call: TRBJ2-6
clone_size: few
d_call: -
cdr3_aa: CASSSLAALSGANVLTF
cdr3_nt: TGTGCCAGCAGCTCCCTCGCGGCGCTCTCTGGGGCCAACGTCCTGACTTTC

v_call: TRBV7-2
j_call: TRBJ1-6
clone_size: -
d_call: TRBD1
cdr3_aa: CASSWGQNDNSPLHF
cdr3_nt: TGTGCCAGCAGCTGGGGACAGAATGATAATTCACCCCTCCACTTT

v_call: TRBV7-9
j_call: TRBJ2-1
clone_size: -
d_call: TRBD2
cdr3_aa: CASRSSGNEQFF
cdr3_nt: TGTGCCAGCAGGTCTAGCGGCAATGAGCAGTTCTTC

v_call: TRBV7-2
j_call: TRBJ1-6
clone_size: once
d_call: TRBD1
cdr3_aa: CASSSGPGQGGNNSPLHF
cdr3_nt: TGTGCCAGCAGCTCCGGGCCGGGACAGGGAGGAAACAATTCACCCCTCCACTTT

v_call: TRBV6-1
j_call: TRBJ2-3
clone_size: -
d_call: TRBD2
cdr3_aa: CASSEASSGNKDTQYF
cdr3_nt: TGTGCCAGCAGTGAAGCATCTAGCGGGAATAAAGATACGCAGTATTTT

v_call: TRBV7-2
j_call: TRBJ2-3
clone_size: -
d_call: -
cdr3_aa: CASTPPGFADTQYF
cdr3_nt: TGTGCCAGCACCCCCCCAGGGTTCGCAGATACGCAGTATTTT

v_call: TRBV5-1
j_call: TRBJ2-2
clone_size: -
d_call: -
cdr3_aa: CASSFERANTGELFF
cdr3_nt: TGCGCCAGCAGCTTCGAGAGGGCGAACACCGGGGAGCTGTTTTTT

v_call: TRBV7-9
j_call: TRBJ2-5
clone_size: few
d_call: TRBD2
cdr3_aa: CASSLATSGKETQYF
cdr3_nt: TGTGCCAGCAGCTTAGCGACTAGCGGGAAAGAGACCCAGTACTTC

v_call: TRBV6-1
j_call: TRBJ2-7
clone_size: -
d_call: TRBD1
cdr3_aa: CASSRDRDFYEQYF
cdr3_nt: TGTGCCAGCAGCCGGGACAGAGATTTCTACGAGCAGTACTTC

v_call: TRBV27
j_call: TRBJ1-4
clone_size: -
d_call: -
cdr3_aa: CASSLAQVEWEKLFF
cdr3_nt: TGTGCCAGCAGCCTGGCTCAGGTTGAGTGGGAAAAACTGTTTTTT

v_call: TRBV30
j_call: TRBJ1-1
clone_size: -
d_call: TRBD1
cdr3_aa: CAWSPQGDTEAFF
cdr3_nt: TGTGCCTGGAGTCCACAGGGGGACACTGAAGCTTTCTTT

v_call: TRBV11-2
j_call: TRBJ1-2
clone_size: -
d_call: TRBD1
cdr3_aa: CASSSPSIGTVGYTF
cdr3_nt: TGTGCCAGCAGCTCCCCCTCCATCGGGACAGTTGGCTACACCTTC

v_call: TRBV19
j_call: TRBJ2-1
clone_size: -
d_call: -
cdr3_aa: CASSIDRETYNEQFF
cdr3_nt: TGTGCCAGTAGTATAGACAGGGAAACCTACAATGAGCAGTTCTTC

v_call: TRBV21-1
j_call: TRBJ1-2
clone_size: -
d_call: -
cdr3_aa: CASSPPGEGDGYTF
cdr3_nt: TGTGCCAGCAGCCCCCCGGGGGAGGGCGACGGCTACACCTTC

v_call: TRBV28
j_call: TRBJ1-2
clone_size: -
d_call: -
cdr3_aa: CASSLGGQEDGYTF
cdr3_nt: TGTGCCAGCAGTTTGGGTGGACAAGAGGATGGCTACACCTTC

v_call: TRBV7-2
j_call: TRBJ2-1
clone_size: -
d_call: -
cdr3_aa: CASSQTGGGYNEQFF
cdr3_nt: TGTGCCAGCAGCCAAACAGGGGGGGGCTACAATGAGCAGTTCTTC